The next 5 T cell receptor beta chains were all read from a single sample in a study of lymphopenia after photon versus proton radiotherapy (dated 2019 in TCRdb). Libraries were made using the immunoSEQ multiplex PCR assay. TCRdb provides this immuneACCESS table in a form limited to in-frame rearrangements. Some clones are lacking; in checked studies, under half of them reflect an unresolved V gene, and why the rest are absent is not known. This sample comprises some 70,000 clones, 75% to 90% of them detected only once. Roughly a tenth of the sample goes to the ten largest clones. The material sequenced was peripheral blood, taken from a patient treated with proton-based radiotherapy. These receptors came from a man older than 75 with esophageal cancer.

The V gene is TRBV5-5, the J gene TRBJ2-7; D is unresolved. The V gene lost 0 bases and the J gene lost 0 bases, with 7 bases spanning the gap. The CDR3 is 14 amino acids. CDR1 SGHKS and CDR2 YYEKEE come from the germline V gene (reference sequence). CDR3 DNA: TGTGCCAGCAGCTTGGGCGGTCTCTCCTACGAGCAGTACTTC. The encoded protein is CASSLGGLSYEQYF.

This clone was seen only a few times. The chain joins TRBV28 to TRBJ1-2, with a weak D call TRBD1 (6 bases). The CDR3 extends over 14 amino acids. Trimming removed 1 base from V and 5 bases from J, with 11 bases in between. The germline V gene encodes CDR1 MDHEN and CDR2 SYDVKM. Here the CDR3 reads CASSLLSGVYGYTF. As DNA, the CDR3 is TGTGCCAGCAGTTTATTGTCAGGGGTATATGGCTACACCTTC.

The chain uses TRBV9 and TRBJ2-1; a weak D match, TRBD2 (5 bases). The CDR3 consists of 16 residues. Germline CDR1 SGDLS, CDR2 YYNGEE. The V and J ends lost 0 bases and 6 bases respectively, with 16 bases between them. This CDR3 is CASSVDLAGYSNEQFF. The CDR3, as DNA: TGTGCCAGCAGCGTAGACCTAGCAGGATATAGCAATGAGCAGTTCTTC.

Regarding this clone: One end of the junction does not line up with germline, which may come from a read error. The rearrangement links TRBV5-4 to TRBJ2-7, with 7 bases that match TRBD2. CDR1 is SGHNT, CDR2 YYREEE, per germline (reference sequence). The CDR3 consists of 16 residues. CDR3 sequence: CASRLDMASGSYEQYF. In DNA, the CDR3 is TGTGCCAGCAGATTGGATATGGCTAGCGGCTCCTACGAGCAGTACTTC.

J is TRBJ2-1 and V is TRBV6-5; TRBD2 aligns across 7 bases. The CDR3 covers 15 residues. CDR1 is MNHEY, CDR2 SVGAGI, per germline. The junction had 14 bases not matched to a gene; V was cut back by 6 bases and J by 9 bases. CDR3 sequence reads: CASRPSTGGISEQFF. The CDR3 nucleotides are TGTGCCAGCAGACCCTCAACGGGAGGAATCAGTGAGCAGTTCTTC.